This T cell receptor beta chain was retrieved from a study of human T cells and chemical hapten exposure. It was the library that attached unique molecular identifiers to individual cDNA molecules. One entry per CDR3 protein results from TCRdb running MiXCR on the RACE reads. The sample consists of some 170,000 distinct CDR3 sequences, about a quarter of them appearing once. This clonotype showed up just a few times. Per germline, CDR1 LNHDA and CDR2 SQIVND (reference sequence). Trimming shortened V by 3 bases and J by 5 bases, and 16 bases separated the two germline ends. This CDR3 contains 15 residues. The time point: patch test 3, about 24 weeks after DPC sensitization. As to treatment: therapeutic diphenylcyclopropenone sensitization with weekly scalp DPC.

Sample: whole blood, taken in connection with sensitization to the hapten diphenylcyclopropenone (DPC). The rearrangement links TRBV19 to TRBJ1-2, with a weak D call TRBD1 (6 bases). This clonotype was obtained from a woman between 18 and 30 years old with alopecia areata. Some clones in this sample may be carry-over from other donors' samples. Here the CDR3 reads CASSMLPGQGYGYTF. The CDR3 region has the DNA TGTGCCAGTAGTATGCTACCAGGGCAGGGGTATGGCTACACCTTC.